This entry lists 21 T cell receptor beta chains sequenced from one sample in a study of cytomegalovirus exposure and HLA in healthy donors. PCR was performed using 60 Vbeta and 13 Jbeta primers. Produced via immunoSEQ multiplex PCR; TCRdb's table is partial and in-frame only. The repertoire has 150,000 to 180,000 clones, 70% to 90% of them found once; the top ten carry about 2.3%. Material for sequencing was PBMCs. The receptors were gathered from a woman younger than 30 in good health and CMV-seronegative.

This chain uses TRBV5-1 with TRBJ1-1; a possible D gene is TRBD1 (5 bases). The ends were cut back, 2 bases at V and 2 bases at J, with 7 bases in the middle. The length of the CDR3 is 13 residues. The germline V gene encodes CDR1 SGHRS and CDR2 YFSETQ. The CDR3 nucleotides read TGCGCCAGCAGCTTCCAGGGTAACACTGAAGCTTTCTTT. Its protein product is CASSFQGNTEAFF.

This chain joins TRBV28 and TRBJ2-7, with TRBD1 matching over 8 bases. CDR3 length: 15 amino acids. The germline V gene encodes CDR1 MDHEN and CDR2 SYDVKM. With 6 bases clipped from V and 7 bases from J, the junction kept 14 bases outside the gene matches. CDR3 nucleotide sequence: TGTGCCAGCAGCCCCTTGGACAGGGACCTGGGGGAGCAGTACTTC. This codes for CASSPLDRDLGEQYF. The variable domain in full, with the rest retrieved from reference TRBV28 and TRBJ2-7, is DVKVTQSSRYLVKRTGEKVFLECVQDMDHENMFWYRQDPGLGLRLIYFSYDVKMKEKGDIPEGYSVSREKKERFSLILESASTNQTSMYLCASSPLDRDLGEQYFGPGTRLTVT.

This CDR3 is CASSSLLARGGNIQYF. The CDR3 nucleotides are TGTGCCAGCAGTTCCCTACTAGCGAGAGGGGGAAACATTCAGTACTTC. The rearrangement joins TRBV2 to TRBJ2-4; a weak D match, TRBD2 (7 bases). Germline CDR1 reads SNHLY; CDR2 reads FYNNEI. This CDR3 comprises 16 residues. V lost 5 bases and J 6 bases, leaving 20 bases between the germline ends.

The gene calls are TRBV5-4 and TRBJ1-1; no clear D. Deletions cut 5 bases from V and 0 bases from J, with 8 bases between. Germline V CDR1 and CDR2: SGHNT, YYREEE (reference sequence). The CDR3 covers 13 residues. CDR3 coding DNA: TGTGCCAGCAGTTTACAGTTGAACACTGAAGCTTTCTTT. Protein product: CASSLQLNTEAFF.

The chain is built from TRBV6-4 and TRBJ2-1; TRBD2 is a possible D gene (5 bases). V lost 6 bases and J 5 bases, leaving 11 bases between the germline ends. This CDR3 contains 13 residues. Germline V CDR1 and CDR2: MRHNA, SNTAGT. This CDR3 reads CASSRTGNNEQFF. CDR3 DNA: TGTGCCAGCAGCCGCACCGGGAACAATGAGCAGTTCTTC.

This clone appeared a single time. V gene TRBV27 combines with J gene TRBJ2-2, with a possible D match to TRBD2 (6 bases). V gave up 1 base and J gave up 5 bases, with 20 bases separating them. There are 18 residues in the CDR3. Germline lookup yields CDR1 MNHEY and CDR2 SMNVEV (reference sequence). Here the CDR3 reads CASSLWLSAGTVTGELFF. DNA of the CDR3: TGTGCCAGCAGTTTATGGCTTTCGGCGGGAACGGTGACCGGGGAGCTGTTTTTT.

This chain joins TRBV29-1 and TRBJ2-1, with 11 bases aligning to TRBD2. CDR3 length equals 14 residues. Germline values: CDR1 SQVTM, CDR2 ANQGSEA. V was pared by 7 bases and J by 10 bases, with 12 bases of the junction left unmatched. The CDR3 DNA sequence: TGCAGCGCCCCTCGCCTAGCGGGGGGCGGGGAGCAGTTCTTC. Amino acid sequence: CSAPRLAGGGEQFF.

The rearrangement uses TRBV30 and TRBJ2-3, with D tentatively TRBD2 (6 bases). This CDR3 is built from 12 residues. Deletions cut 5 bases from V and 5 bases from J, with 11 bases between. CDR1 and CDR2 from the germline V gene are GTSNPN and SVGIG (reference sequence). This CDR3 is CAWGDSLDTQYF. CDR3 nucleotides: TGTGCCTGGGGGGACTCGCTAGATACGCAGTATTTT.

The V and J genes are TRBV11-2 and TRBJ1-3; D is unclear. Deletions cut 5 bases from V and 3 bases from J, with 11 bases between. Germline values: CDR1 SGHAT, CDR2 FQNNGV. The CDR3 has 14 amino acids. The CDR3 region is CASSLGRLGNTIYF. CDR3 nucleotides: TGTGCCAGCAGCCTAGGGAGGCTTGGAAACACCATATATTTT.

The gene calls are TRBV7-2 and TRBJ2-1, with 14 bases lining up with TRBD2. CDR3 length equals 18 residues. Germline V gene sequence: CDR1 SGHTA, CDR2 FQGNSA. Germline trimming cut 1 base from V and 7 bases from J; bases unmatched to any gene: 9. CDR3 sequence reads: CASSLGLAGGRPSNEQFF. DNA for the CDR3: TGTGCCAGCAGCTTAGGACTAGCGGGGGGGCGTCCATCGAATGAGCAGTTCTTC.

The rearrangement links TRBV28 to TRBJ2-1; D possibly corresponds to TRBD2 (6 bases). From germline, CDR1 is MDHEN and CDR2 SYDVKM. This CDR3 has 11 residues. V lost 10 bases to trimming and J lost 6 bases, with 10 bases between them. The CDR3 sequence: CAIRGSNEQFF. CDR3 DNA: TGTGCCATCCGGGGGTCCAATGAGCAGTTCTTC.

The chain combines TRBV27 with TRBJ2-2, with 7 bases identical to TRBD1. Looked up from germline, CDR1 is MNHEY and CDR2 is SMNVEV (reference sequence). The CDR3 length is 16 residues. With 6 bases clipped from V and 3 bases from J, the junction kept 10 bases outside the gene matches. The CDR3 DNA sequence: TGTGCCAGCAGCCCCGACAGGGCGACGTACACCGGGGAGCTGTTTTTT. This sequence encodes CASSPDRATYTGELFF.

The V gene is TRBV7-6, the J gene TRBJ1-2; perhaps TRBD1 as D (5 bases). CDR3 length: 15 residues. Looked up from germline, CDR1 is SGHVS and CDR2 is FNYEAQ. Trimming shortened V by 0 bases and J by 4 bases, and 12 bases separated the two germline ends. The DNA for the CDR3 is TGTGCCAGCAGCTTAGCGGGGGAGGGCGGCTATGGCTACACCTTC. Amino acid sequence: CASSLAGEGGYGYTF. The whole variable domain, filled in from reference TRBV7-6 and TRBJ1-2, reads GAGVSQSPRYKVTKRGQDVALRCDPISGHVSLYWYRQALGQGPEFLTYFNYEAQQDKSGLPNDRFSAERPEGSISTLTIQRTEQRDSAMYRCASSLAGEGGYGYTFGSGTRLTVV.

V is TRBV30 and J is TRBJ1-5; 9 bases align to TRBD1. This CDR3 contains 13 residues. CDR1 GTSNPN and CDR2 SVGIG come from the germline V gene (reference sequence). The junction had 1 base not matched to a gene; V was cut back by 1 base and J by 6 bases. CDR3 nucleotide sequence: TGTGCCTGGAGTGAGGACAGGGGTCAGCCCCAGCATTTT. Protein sequence: CAWSEDRGQPQHF.

The chain recombines TRBV5-4 with TRBJ1-2; D not resolved. Looked up from germline, CDR1 is SGHNT and CDR2 is YYREEE (reference sequence). The CDR3 consists of 16 residues. V shed 1 base and J shed 4 bases, with 17 bases lying between them. The CDR3 protein is CASSLIQVGLGYGYTF. The CDR3 DNA is TGTGCCAGCAGCTTGATACAAGTGGGCCTCGGCTATGGCTACACCTTC.

The chain links TRBV2 to TRBJ2-3; TRBD2 aligns across 7 bases. Germline-derived CDR1 and CDR2 are SNHLY and FYNNEI. Losses at the gene ends were 6 bases for V and 4 bases for J; bases not matched to a gene: 4. The CDR3 consists of 13 residues. The CDR3 DNA sequence: TGTGCCAGCAGAGAAACTAGCGCAGATACGCAGTATTTT. Its translation is CASRETSADTQYF.

The chain joins TRBV7-6 to TRBJ1-5; 10 nucleotides line up with TRBD1. This CDR3 spans 16 amino acids. With 1 base clipped from V and 1 base from J, the junction kept 1 base outside the gene matches. Germline values: CDR1 SGHVS, CDR2 FNYEAQ. The CDR3 sequence is CASSLGTGGSNQPQHF. The DNA for the CDR3 is TGTGCCAGCAGCTTAGGGACAGGGGGGAGCAATCAGCCCCAGCATTTT.

This rearrangement joins TRBV10-1 to TRBJ2-7; 12 nucleotides line up with TRBD1. J gave up 5 bases and V 0 bases, and 5 bases lay outside the gene matches. Germline V lookup: CDR1 WNHNN, CDR2 SYGVQD (reference sequence). The CDR3 consists of 16 residues. The CDR3 here is CASSESGTGGFHEQYF. The CDR3 bases are TGCGCCAGCAGTGAGTCTGGGACAGGGGGCTTCCACGAGCAGTACTTC.

The V gene is TRBV5-1, the J gene TRBJ2-3; 8 bases are a match to TRBD1. Germline V lookup: CDR1 SGHRS, CDR2 YFSETQ. CDR3 size: 14 residues. Unmatched junction bases numbered 7, after V lost 4 bases and J lost 6 bases. The CDR3 DNA is TGCGCCAGCAGCGGACAGGGTAAGGAGGATACGCAGTATTTT. Residues: CASSGQGKEDTQYF. The entire variable domain, with the rest obtained from reference TRBV5-1 and TRBJ2-3, is as follows: KAGVTQTPRYLIKTRGQQVTLSCSPISGHRSVSWYQQTPGQGLQFLFEYFSETQRNKGNFPGRFSGRQFSNSRSEMNVSTLELGDSALYLCASSGQGKEDTQYFGPGTRLTVL.

This clone appeared a few times. CDR3 region: CASSGGTSGRSEQFF. CDR3 DNA: TGTGCCAGCAGTGGAGGGACTAGCGGGAGGAGTGAGCAGTTCTTC. This chain joins TRBV25-1 and TRBJ2-1; 15 positions match TRBD2. CDR1 and CDR2 from the germline V gene are MGHDK and SYGVNS. J gave up 9 bases and V 4 bases, and 4 bases lay outside the gene matches. This CDR3 is built from 15 residues.

In DNA form, the CDR3 reads TGTGCCAGCAGCTTAGTAGGCGGACTAGGGGTCTACGAGCAGTACTTC. This encodes CASSLVGGLGVYEQYF. The chain combines TRBV7-2 with TRBJ2-5; 7 nucleotides match TRBD2. The last part of the DNA fits TRBJ2-7 better; the J call may be wrong. This CDR3 comprises 16 residues. Germline CDR1 and CDR2: SGHTA and FQGNSA.